Following are 20 T cell receptor beta chains from one sample sequenced in a study of primary melanoma T cells and metastatic recurrence. TCRdb's copy holds only in-frame clones and misses some; the assay was immunoSEQ multiplex PCR. Among about 280 clones listed, 68% were seen once. The sequenced sample consisted of melanoma tumor tissue. The receptors were sampled from a human donor with melanoma.

This clone was seen more than once but under ten times. The rearrangement joins TRBV6-8 to TRBJ1-2; the match to TRBD1 covers 10 bases. The CDR3 loop spans 17 amino acids. Unmatched junction bases numbered 10, after V lost 2 bases and J lost 4 bases. The V gene's germline CDR1 is MNHGY and CDR2 SAAAGT. The CDR3 coding sequence is TGTGCCAGCAGTTACCCGTACAGACAGGGGGCGAGCTATGGCTACACCTTC. Residues: CASSYPYRQGASYGYTF.

This chain uses TRBV28 with TRBJ2-5; D gene uncertain. CDR1 and CDR2 from the germline V gene are MDHEN and SYDVKM. V lost 3 bases and J lost 1, with 6 bases in between. The CDR3 is 13 residues long. CDR3 amino acids: CASSFPSQETQYF. The CDR3 DNA reads as TGTGCCAGCAGTTTCCCCAGCCAAGAGACCCAGTACTTC.

This clone was seen only once. The rearrangement joins TRBV28 to TRBJ2-1; TRBD2 agrees at 7 bases. The CDR3 is 17 residues long. V was pared by 7 bases and J by 0 bases, with 12 bases of the junction left unmatched. Germline values: CDR1 MDHEN, CDR2 SYDVKM. This chain's CDR3 is CASTSAGTTSSYNEQFF. DNA for the CDR3: TGTGCCAGCACCTCGGCCGGGACTACTAGCTCCTACAATGAGCAGTTCTTC. Full variable domain (rest looked up from reference TRBV28 and TRBJ2-1): DVKVTQSSRYLVKRTGEKVFLECVQDMDHENMFWYRQDPGLGLRLIYFSYDVKMKEKGDIPEGYSVSREKKERFSLILESASTNQTSMYLCASTSAGTTSSYNEQFFGPGTRLTVL.

This chain uses TRBV19 with TRBJ1-5; a weak D match, TRBD1 (5 bases). This CDR3 comprises 15 residues. Trimming took off 3 bases at V and 3 bases at J, with 12 bases between the two ends. The germline CDR1 and CDR2 sequences are LNHDA and SQIVND (reference sequence). The CDR3 sequence: CASSMGQLDNQPQHF. Written as DNA, the CDR3 is TGTGCCAGTAGTATGGGGCAGCTAGACAATCAGCCCCAGCATTTT.

The chain uses TRBV12-2 and TRBJ2-7; TRBD2, the table's D call, was not compared with the DNA. TRBV12-2 is labeled a pseudogene. CDR3 length equals 15 residues. This CDR3 is CATGKERGYSYEQYF. DNA for the CDR3: TGTGCCACCGGCAAGGAGCGGGGGTATTCCTACGAGCAGTACTTC.

This clone came up once. The rearrangement links TRBV2 to TRBJ2-1; possibly TRBD2 for D (5 bases). Germline CDR1 and CDR2: SNHLY and FYNNEI. The CDR3 loop spans 17 amino acids. Trimming stripped 4 bases from V and 9 bases from J, with 25 bases between. CDR3 sequence (DNA): TGTGCCAGCAGTGTACTACCGGGAACCACCCTCGTGGGTGAGCAGTTCTTC. Protein sequence: CASSVLPGTTLVGEQFF.

Judged by abundance, this clone is hyperexpanded. The rearrangement links TRBV15 to TRBJ2-4; D possibly corresponds to TRBD1 (5 bases). Looked up from germline, CDR1 is LNHNV and CDR2 is YYDKDF (reference sequence). The CDR3 consists of 16 residues. V dropped 5 bases and J dropped 0 bases, with 14 bases sitting between them. CDR3 nucleotides: TGTGCCACCAGCTCTGTTGTAAGGGGAGCCAAAAACATTCAGTACTTC. Protein sequence: CATSSVVRGAKNIQYF.

The chain uses TRBV6-8 and TRBJ2-7; 8 bases are a match to TRBD2. With V trimmed by 5 bases and J by 0 bases, 0 bases remained unmatched. The CDR3 has 13 amino acids. Germline assignment: CDR1 MNHGY and CDR2 SAAAGT. The CDR3 protein is CASSGTSSYEQYF. The DNA of the CDR3 is TGTGCCAGCAGTGGGACTAGCTCCTACGAGCAGTACTTC.

The CDR3 spells CASSLDNRGSYEQYF. The CDR3, as DNA: TGTGCCAGCAGCTTAGACAACAGGGGCTCCTACGAGCAGTACTTC. The V and J genes are TRBV11-3 and TRBJ2-7, with 7 bases identical to TRBD1. Germline CDR1 reads SGHNT; CDR2 reads YENEEA. Germline trimming cut 0 bases from V and 0 bases from J; bases unmatched to any gene: 2. The CDR3 runs 15 residues.

The V and J genes are TRBV6-1 and TRBJ1-1, with no clear D. V lost 0 bases and J 1 base, leaving 9 bases between the germline ends. This CDR3 is 15 amino acids long. Germline-derived CDR1 and CDR2 are MNHNS and SASEGT. This CDR3 reads CASSEASGGNTEAFF. CDR3 DNA sequence: TGTGCCAGCAGTGAAGCTTCGGGAGGGAACACTGAAGCTTTCTTT.

The gene calls are TRBV11-3 and TRBJ2-7, with D possibly TRBD2 on 6 matching bases. The CDR3 consists of 14 residues. CDR1 is SGHNT and CDR2 is YENEEA in the germline V gene. The germline V and J ends were trimmed by 2 bases and 3 bases, with 11 bases remaining between them. CDR3 in amino acids: CASSLMGGVYEQYF. The CDR3 DNA is TGTGCCAGCAGCTTAATGGGGGGAGTCTACGAGCAGTACTTC.

This chain uses TRBV2 with TRBJ2-1; 8 nucleotides match TRBD2. There are 14 residues in the CDR3. The V gene end was trimmed by 1 base and the J gene end by 7 bases; junction bases not matched to a gene: 3. Germline V gives CDR1 SNHLY, CDR2 FYNNEI. This CDR3 is CASSEGIAGNEQFF. As DNA, the CDR3 is TGTGCCAGCAGTGAAGGGATAGCGGGAAATGAGCAGTTCTTC.

The rearrangement uses TRBV5-1 and TRBJ2-5; 7 positions agree with TRBD1. The CDR3 runs to 15 residues. Germline assignment: CDR1 SGHRS and CDR2 YFSETQ. The junction had 9 bases not matched to a gene; V was cut back by 2 bases and J by 5 bases. The CDR3 region has the DNA TGCGCCAGCAGCTTAGCCTCGACAGGGTACGAGACCCAGTACTTC. Its protein is CASSLASTGYETQYF. The variable domain in full, with the rest retrieved from reference TRBV5-1 and TRBJ2-5, is KAGVTQTPRYLIKTRGQQVTLSCSPISGHRSVSWYQQTPGQGLQFLFEYFSETQRNKGNFPGRFSGRQFSNSRSEMNVSTLELGDSALYLCASSLASTGYETQYFGPGTRLLVL.

The V gene is TRBV19, the J gene TRBJ2-1; possible D gene TRBD2, 5 bases. This CDR3 is 18 amino acids long. The germline gives CDR1 LNHDA, CDR2 SQIVND (reference sequence). V was pared by 2 bases and J by 4 bases, with 21 bases between. CDR3 amino acids: CASSIQSSGIGPYNEQFF. CDR3 bases: TGTGCCAGTAGTATACAGTCGTCGGGGATTGGGCCTTACAATGAGCAGTTCTTC.

The J gene is TRBJ2-1, the V gene TRBV11-3; TRBD2 matches at 8 bases. The J segment lost 1 base and the V segment lost 1 base, leaving 9 bases of the junction unmatched. CDR3 length: 18 residues. The germline CDR1 and CDR2 sequences are SGHNT and YENEEA. The CDR3 protein is CASSLVRWAGGSYNEQFF. The CDR3 DNA is TGTGCCAGCAGCTTAGTGAGGTGGGCGGGAGGTTCCTACAATGAGCAGTTCTTC.

The rearrangement links TRBV6-8 to TRBJ1-2; TRBD1 might be the D (6 bases). Trimming took off 6 bases at V and 6 bases at J, with 23 bases between the two ends. There are 16 residues in the CDR3. Germline lookup yields CDR1 MNHGY and CDR2 SAAAGT. The CDR3 sequence: CASSSGHGRDTDGYTF. CDR3 bases: TGTGCCAGCAGCAGTGGCCATGGCAGGGACACGGATGGCTACACCTTC.

This sequence joins TRBV10-1 and TRBJ2-1; D not certain. The CDR3 loop spans 13 amino acids. V was cut by 5 bases and J by 8 bases, with 13 bases left in between. In germline, CDR1 is WNHNN, CDR2 SYGVQD (reference sequence). The CDR3 reads CASSRRPGDEQFF. The DNA of the CDR3 is TGCGCCAGCAGTCGACGCCCGGGCGATGAGCAGTTCTTC.

V usage is TRBV7-2 and J usage is TRBJ2-1, with TRBD2 matching over 11 bases. Germline values: CDR1 SGHTA, CDR2 FQGNSA. This CDR3 region has 13 residues. V shed 6 bases and J 9 bases; nucleotides not matched to a gene: 4. As DNA, the CDR3 is TGTGCCAGCAGGAATAGCGGGAGGGGTGAGCAGTTCTTC. This codes for CASRNSGRGEQFF.

The V and J genes are TRBV4-1 and TRBJ1-6; D is uncertain. This CDR3 region has 15 residues. Germline CDR1 is MGHRA and CDR2 is YSYEKL. V lost 0 bases and J 14 bases, leaving 17 bases between the germline ends. The CDR3 here is CASSQETVSRAALHF. For the CDR3, the DNA is TGCGCCAGCAGCCAAGAAACAGTATCGCGGGCAGCCCTCCACTTT.

The CDR3 DNA follows: TGTGCCAGCAGTTACTCGTCCCACTACGAGCAGTACTTC. Its protein is CASSYSSHYEQYF. The rearrangement links TRBV6-8 to TRBJ2-7; D not certain. The CDR3 runs 13 residues. Germline loops: CDR1 MNHGY, CDR2 SAAAGT. V lost 0 bases and J lost 3, with 6 bases in between.